These 15 T cell receptor beta chains were sequenced from one sample in a study of blood T cells in healthy people across ages. Through a sample-barcoded 5' primer and a J-beta primer mix, a second PCR was run for roughly 6 to 11 cycles. TCRdb reprocessed the 5' RACE reads with MiXCR, giving one entry per CDR3 protein. This sample has under 1,100,000 distinct CDR3 sequences; approximately 25% occur once, and the top ten carry approximately 0.79%. Separately, the same data were catalogued under a study of T cells of mothers and their children.

Sequenced material: blood. These receptors were taken from a girl aged 2 to 9 in good health.

This clonotype was detected only a few times. The junction does not match germline at one end; this may be a read error. The chain employs TRBV28 and TRBJ2-7; D may be TRBD2 (6 bases). This CDR3 region has 15 residues. From germline, CDR1 is MDHEN and CDR2 SYDVKM. CDR3 nucleotide sequence: TGCGCCAGCAGTACCGGGGGAGGTCTCTCCTACGAGCAGTACTTC. Protein product: CASSTGGGLSYEQYF.

The V gene is TRBV6-1, the J gene TRBJ2-7, with D possibly TRBD1 on 6 matching bases. Trimming cost V 11 bases and J 0 bases, with 17 bases left between them. Germline CDR1 and CDR2: MNHNS and SASEGT. The CDR3 is made up of 14 amino acids. CDR3: CACTERGSSYEQYF. The CDR3 DNA sequence: TGTGCCTGCACTGAGAGGGGGAGCTCCTACGAGCAGTACTTC.

This clonotype was counted only a few times. The genes are TRBV11-2 and TRBJ2-5; TRBD2 agrees at 7 bases. The CDR3 runs 13 residues. V was clipped by 0 bases and J by 7 bases; unmatched bases: 2. Germline V CDR1 and CDR2: SGHAT, FQNNGV. The DNA for the CDR3 is TGTGCCAGCAGCTTAGAGGGGGGGATGACCCAGTACTTC. It is translated as CASSLEGGMTQYF.

This clonotype is a singleton in its sample. V and J are TRBV7-2 and TRBJ2-4; D not resolved. Germline assignment: CDR1 SGHTA and CDR2 FQGNSA. This CDR3 is 14 amino acids long. Trimming removed 0 bases from V and 7 bases from J, with 10 bases in between. In nucleotides, the CDR3 is TGTGCCAGCAGCTTAGCCCAGACCCGGAACATTCAGTACTTC. It yields the protein CASSLAQTRNIQYF.

This clonotype was seen a handful of times. At one boundary the junction diverges from the germline segment, which might be a read error. The chain employs TRBV6-6 and TRBJ2-5; 7 nucleotides line up with TRBD1. Germline V CDR1 and CDR2: MNHNY, SVGAGI (reference sequence). CDR3 length: 14 residues. CDR3 loop: CASNYRDSQETQYF. In DNA form, the CDR3 reads TGTGCCAGCAATTACAGGGACAGCCAAGAGACCCAGTACTTC.

V usage is TRBV5-8 and J usage is TRBJ2-5; D may be TRBD1 (6 bases). TRBJ2-1 matches the DNA end more closely, so the J call is doubtful. From germline, CDR1 is SGHTS and CDR2 YDEGEE. There are 17 residues in the CDR3. CDR3 nucleotide sequence: TGTGCCAGCAGCTTGTATAGAGGTAGGGGGACCTACAATGAGCAGTTCTTC. Encoded protein: CASSLYRGRGTYNEQFF.

This chain uses TRBV5-4 with TRBJ2-1; 8 bases align to TRBD2. The CDR3 is made up of 15 amino acids. Germline values: CDR1 SGHNT, CDR2 YYREEE (reference sequence). V was clipped by 6 bases and J by 9 bases; unmatched bases: 14. CDR3 in amino acids: CASNLEGTRRGEQFF. In DNA, the CDR3 is TGTGCCAGCAACCTCGAAGGGACTAGACGGGGTGAGCAGTTCTTC.

V and J are TRBV7-3 and TRBJ2-5; 7 nucleotides agree with TRBD2. The J call is doubtful: the DNA matches TRBJ2-1 better. CDR1 is SGHTA, CDR2 FQGTGA, per germline. The CDR3 totals 12 residues. The CDR3 protein is CASSLAVGEQFF. The CDR3 DNA reads TGTGCCAGCAGCCTAGCGGTGGGTGAGCAGTTCTTC.

This clonotype was counted between two and nine times. One end of the junction does not line up with germline, which may come from a read error. The chain links TRBV4-1 to TRBJ1-2; TRBD1 aligns across 10 bases. The CDR3 length is 14 residues. CDR1 MGHRA and CDR2 YSYEKL come from the germline V gene. This chain's CDR3 is CASSPRDRGPVGFF. CDR3 bases: TGCGCCAGCAGCCCTCGGGACAGGGGTCCCGTAGGCTTCTTC.

This clonotype was recorded a few times. The chain links TRBV7-2 to TRBJ2-5; a possible D gene is TRBD2 (5 bases). The J call may be wrong; the DNA end is better matched by TRBJ2-1. CDR1 is SGHTA, CDR2 FQGNSA, per germline. This CDR3 is 14 amino acids long. The CDR3 loop reads CASSFFAGNNEQFF. Written as DNA, the CDR3 is TGTGCCAGCAGCTTTTTCGCGGGTAACAATGAGCAGTTCTTC.

The sample holds a few counts of this clonotype. The chain couples TRBV7-9 to TRBJ1-1, with 8 bases lining up with TRBD1. There are 14 residues in the CDR3. CDR1 and CDR2 from the germline V gene are SEHNR and FQNEAQ (reference sequence). J was trimmed by 4 bases and V by 5 bases; bases with no gene match: 6. As DNA, the CDR3 is TGTGCCAGCAGCCCAGGGGGCCAGAGCACTGAAGCTTTCTTT. Translating gives CASSPGGQSTEAFF.

This clonotype was seen more than once but under ten times. Here the CDR3 reads CASSQRRLLGEQYF. For the CDR3, the DNA is TGCGCCAGCAGCCAGAGGCGGCTGTTGGGGGAGCAGTACTTC. The chain carries TRBV4-3 and TRBJ2-7, with D unresolved. The CDR3 extends over 14 amino acids. V was trimmed by 3 bases and J by 7 bases, leaving 16 bases between them. Looked up from germline, CDR1 is LGHNA and CDR2 is YSLEER.

This clonotype has a handful of counts. This rearrangement joins TRBV27 to TRBJ2-7, with TRBD1 matching 7 bases. The trim removed 5 bases at V and 5 bases at J, leaving 9 bases unmatched. The CDR3 has 14 residues. CDR1 is MNHEY, CDR2 SMNVEV, per germline (reference sequence). CDR3 DNA: TGTGCCAGCAGTACTACAGGGGCGAGCAACGAGCAGTACTTC. Encoded protein: CASSTTGASNEQYF.

This chain connects TRBV7-2 to TRBJ2-1, with 8 bases matching TRBD2. V shed 6 bases and J 1 base; nucleotides not matched to a gene: 14. The length of the CDR3 is 18 residues. The V gene's germline CDR1 is SGHTA and CDR2 FQGNSA. DNA for the CDR3: TGTGCCAGCAGTTTCATTTTCGGTCTAGCGGGTTCCTACAATGAGCAGTTCTTC. Its protein product is CASSFIFGLAGSYNEQFF.

This clonotype has just a few counts. The V call is TRBV6-1, the J call TRBJ2-5; TRBD1 or TRBD2 may be the D gene (7 bases each). The CDR3 has 16 amino acids. Trimming removed 7 bases at V and 3 bases at J, with 21 bases between. CDR1 MNHNS and CDR2 SASEGT come from the germline V gene. The DNA for the CDR3 is TGTGCCAGCACTAAACTAGCAGGGGGGGTCAAAGAGACCCAGTACTTC. Residues: CASTKLAGGVKETQYF.